This TCR beta chain was identified in a study of blood T cell repertoires in COVID-19 (dated by TCRdb to 2018 to 2020). Some background on the complete study: Samples from collaborators originated in the United States, Italy and Spain and spanned both the acute and convalescent phases of COVID-19. Subjects who had been exposed to COVID-19, were actively infected with it, or had recovered from it provided the deeply sampled blood TCRbeta repertoires that made up the dataset. Sample metadata almost always included a de-identified subject ID, COVID-19 status, age in years and sex. Samples were obtained from the ongoing ImmuneRACE study (first 160 participants) and from some 1,300 subjects provided by 6 global collaborators. Where available, HLA class I and class II types were taken from metadata supplied by the sample provider and were not determined by assay-based typing. The prospective study material was composed of cDNA or gDNA derived from T cells, B-cell-depleted T cells, or PBMCs. The repertoires were made available in a free public database intended to serve as a resource for research on the immune response to SARS-CoV-2.

Whole blood was collected in K2EDTA tubes by collaborating institutions according to the institutions' own protocols. For TCRbeta analysis, collaborators shipped samples as frozen whole blood, isolated PBMCs, or DNA extracted from either of those sample types. Trimming removed 0 bases from V and 1 base from J; the gene matches leave 3 bases unexplained. Via the germline V gene, CDR1 is SGHRS and CDR2 YFSETQ. From its cysteine to its phenylalanine, the CDR3 spans 16 amino acids. Just CDR3 DNA is preserved here, 48 bases in frame from base 1. Notes on this clone: Its antigen is still unknown. Base qualities are not provided; no much larger clone lies one nucleotide away.

TCRbeta CDR3 regions were amplified from genomic DNA using the immunoSEQ Assay, a bias-controlled multiplex PCR. The published analysis was carried out like this. The number of nucleated cells in each sample was estimated from the amplification of reference gene primers within the assay. Sequence reads were collapsed and filtered to measure the absolute abundance of every unique TCRbeta CDR3 rearrangement. For each sample, productive Simpson clonality was calculated as the square root of Simpson's diversity index over productive rearrangements. The clones in this table, taken by TCRdb from immuneACCESS, are in-frame only. Not every clone is retained; where verified, under half of the shortfall comes from an unresolved V gene, and the cause of the rest is unknown. That table supplies the V and J calls and clone size; D and trimming were determined from the DNA. The sample has about 210,000 clones on record, approximately 86% of them singletons. Jointly, the top ten make up 1.4% to 1.5% of the sample.

Study-wide conclusions, independent of this receptor: How much clinical and demographic metadata was included differed by source and by participant, and the metadata was provided uncurated.

The chain is encoded by TRBV5-1 joined to TRBJ2-3, with 9 middle bases fitting TRBD2. Sequencing used peripheral blood. The TCR sequence derives from a man between 18 and 29 years old with active or convalescent COVID-19. Here is the DNA: TGCGCCAGCAGCTTGGGGTCTAGCGGGGGCACAGATACGCAGTATTTT. This sequence encodes CASSLGSSGGTDTQYF.